Each of the 20 T cell receptor beta chains below was sequenced from the same sample in a study of T cell repertoires in cytomegalovirus infection. TCRdb recomputed calls from the reads with MiXCR, one row per CDR3 protein. The sample lists fewer than 200,000 distinct CDR3 sequences, 9.5% seen once, with about 4.6% in the top ten. The sequencing sample was made of PBMCs. Receptors originate from a human donor in good health (CMV status not recorded). Some clones in this sample may be carry-over from other donors' samples.

Many counts were recorded for this clonotype. The chain uses TRBV6-6 and TRBJ1-5; D is undetermined. V lost 3 bases to trimming and J lost 6 bases, with 6 bases between them. The CDR3 runs to 12 residues. CDR1 and CDR2 (germline): MNHNY, SVGAGI (reference sequence). The DNA of the CDR3 is TGTGCCAGCAGTTATGGTCCTCAGCCCCAGCATTTT. The encoded protein is CASSYGPQPQHF.

The chain links TRBV11-2 to TRBJ2-1, with 12 bases identical to TRBD2. Unmatched junction bases numbered 5, after V lost 5 bases and J lost 3 bases. The CDR3 covers 16 residues. Germline CDR1 is SGHAT and CDR2 is FQNNGV. Here the CDR3 reads CASSHGTSGFYNEQFF. CDR3 bases: TGTGCCAGCAGCCACGGGACTAGCGGGTTCTACAATGAGCAGTTCTTC.

The chain employs TRBV2 and TRBJ2-1, with no clear D. Trimming shortened V by 7 bases and J by 15 bases, and 19 bases separated the two germline ends. The length of the CDR3 is 12 residues. Germline loops: CDR1 SNHLY, CDR2 FYNNEI. CDR3 sequence (DNA): TGTGCCAGCAATTTTCTGGGCGCCCCCGGGTTCTTC. It encodes CASNFLGAPGFF.

This clonotype appeared many times. This chain joins TRBV29-1 and TRBJ2-7; TRBD1 matches 9 bases. The V segment lost 7 bases and the J segment 7 bases; nucleotides outside the gene matches: 5. CDR3 length: 11 amino acids. CDR1 is SQVTM and CDR2 is ANQGSEA in the germline V gene. This CDR3 reads CSGRTGEEQYF. The CDR3 nucleotides are TGCAGCGGGCGGACAGGGGAAGAGCAGTACTTC.

This clonotype was observed at least ten times. The gene calls are TRBV4-2 and TRBJ2-7, with a possible D match to TRBD2 (6 bases). The germline V gene encodes CDR1 LGHNA and CDR2 YNFKEQ. Between the trimmed V and J ends, which lost 8 bases and 2 bases, there was a span of 22 bases. The CDR3 has 16 amino acids. The CDR3 DNA sequence: TGTGCCAGCCGACGGGGTATCGGTAGCGGAACCTACGAGCAGTACTTC. Protein: CASRRGIGSGTYEQYF.

V gene TRBV7-4 combines with J gene TRBJ1-1; D not certain. This CDR3 comprises 13 residues. Germline V CDR1 and CDR2: SGHVT, SQSDAQ. V dropped 3 bases and J dropped 4 bases, with 9 bases sitting between them. CDR3 amino acids: CASSFSLSTEAFF. Here the CDR3 DNA reads TGTGCCAGCAGCTTCTCCCTGTCCACTGAAGCTTTCTTT. The whole variable domain, filled in from reference TRBV7-4 and TRBJ1-1, reads GAGVSQSPRYKVAKRGRDVALRCDSISGHVTLYWYRQTLGQGSEVLTYSQSDAQRDKSGRPSGRFSAERPERSVSTLKIQRTEQGDSAVYLCASSFSLSTEAFFGQGTRLTVV.

This clonotype was seen at least ten times. CDR3 nucleotides: TGTGCCAGCAGTTCCCCGGCGCGGGAGTTGAACAATGAGCAGTTCTTC. Protein product: CASSSPARELNNEQFF. The chain links TRBV6-2 or TRBV6-3 to TRBJ2-1; 7 bases align to TRBD2. Germline V gene data show CDR1 as MNHEY and CDR2 as SVGEGT. This CDR3 contains 16 residues. Trimming at V came to 4 bases and at J to 5 bases, leaving 11 bases not matched to a gene.

The rearrangement links TRBV19 to TRBJ1-2; D perhaps matches TRBD1 (6 bases). Germline V gene sequence: CDR1 LNHDA, CDR2 SQIVND (reference sequence). The V gene lost 4 bases and the J gene lost 4 bases, with 13 bases spanning the gap. The CDR3 loop spans 14 amino acids. The CDR3 here is CASSTKGDTYGYTF. The CDR3 coding sequence is TGTGCCAGTAGTACCAAGGGGGACACCTATGGCTACACCTTC.

Many counts were recorded for this clonotype. The chain joins TRBV6-5 to TRBJ2-1, with D maybe TRBD1 (6 bases). CDR1 is MNHEY, CDR2 SVGAGI, per germline. CDR3 length: 14 residues. V lost 6 bases to trimming and J lost 0 bases, with 9 bases between them. The CDR3 DNA is TGTGCCAGCAGAGAACAGGGCTCCTACAATGAGCAGTTCTTC. Its translation is CASREQGSYNEQFF.

This clonotype has just a few counts. This sequence joins TRBV5-1 and TRBJ2-3, with 9 bases identical to TRBD1. With 3 bases clipped from V and 2 bases from J, the junction kept 4 bases outside the gene matches. This CDR3 is 15 amino acids long. Germline values: CDR1 SGHRS, CDR2 YFSETQ. The CDR3 spells CASSSGQGNTDTQYF. Written as DNA, the CDR3 is TGCGCCAGCAGCTCGGGACAGGGCAACACAGATACGCAGTATTTT.

This clonotype showed up many times. The genes are TRBV7-2 and TRBJ1-1; D remains ambiguous. The CDR3 length is 12 residues. The V gene's germline CDR1 is SGHTA and CDR2 FQGNSA. V was pared by 7 bases and J by 11 bases, with 17 bases between. The CDR3 DNA is TGTGCCAGCAACGACCGGGCCTTCGGGGCTTTCTTT. Amino acid sequence: CASNDRAFGAFF.

This clonotype was observed at least ten times. This chain connects TRBV7-8 to TRBJ1-4; D remains unclear. The CDR3 contains 15 residues. The V and J ends lost 2 bases and 6 bases respectively, with 13 bases between them. Germline V gene lookup returns CDR1 SGHVS and CDR2 FQNEAQ. CDR3 protein: CASSLLKGRDEKLFF. DNA for the CDR3: TGTGCCAGCAGCTTACTAAAAGGGAGAGATGAAAAACTGTTTTTT. Together with reference TRBV7-8 and TRBJ1-4, the CDR3 gives the full variable domain: GAGVSQSPRYKVAKRGQDVALRCDPISGHVSLFWYQQALGQGPEFLTYFQNEAQLDKSGLPSDRFFAERPEGSVSTLKIQRTQQEDSAVYLCASSLLKGRDEKLFFGSGTQLSVL.

This clonotype was observed many times. J is TRBJ2-1 and V is TRBV7-3, with TRBD2 matching 8 bases. Germline-derived CDR1 and CDR2 are SGHTA and FQGTGA. This CDR3 region has 14 residues. V lost 5 bases and J lost 7; bases outside the gene matches: 7. This CDR3 is CASSHGGGLNEQFF. In nucleotides, the CDR3 is TGTGCCAGCAGCCACGGGGGGGGATTGAATGAGCAGTTCTTC.

This clonotype has at least ten counts. This rearrangement joins TRBV7-2 to TRBJ1-2, with D unclear. Deletions cut 6 bases from V and 7 bases from J, with 12 bases between. CDR3 length equals 12 residues. Germline V CDR1 and CDR2: SGHTA, FQGNSA. The CDR3: CASSWQIGGYTF. CDR3 DNA sequence: TGTGCCAGCAGTTGGCAAATCGGTGGCTACACCTTC.

In its sample, this clonotype was seen many times. The gene calls are TRBV7-8 and TRBJ1-4; possible D gene TRBD1, 6 bases. Germline CDR1 and CDR2: SGHVS and FQNEAQ. V lost 5 bases, J lost 3 bases, and 13 bases lay in between. The CDR3 extends over 15 amino acids. This CDR3 reads CASSPRTDSNEKLFF. The CDR3 bases are TGTGCCAGCAGCCCGCGGACAGATTCTAATGAAAAACTGTTTTTT.

On this clonotype itself: Being one base from a much bigger clone, this may be a read error. The CDR3 protein is CDSSLPLLGRNEQFF. CDR3 DNA: TGTGACAGCAGTTTACCCCTACTAGGGCGCAATGAGCAGTTCTTC. The chain carries TRBV28 and TRBJ2-1, with D possibly TRBD2 on 5 matching bases. The germline gives CDR1 MDHEN, CDR2 SYDVKM. The CDR3 contains 15 residues. The full variable domain, rest sourced from reference TRBV28 and TRBJ2-1, is DVKVTQSSRYLVKRTGEKVFLECVQDMDHENMFWYRQDPGLGLRLIYFSYDVKMKEKGDIPEGYSVSREKKERFSLILESASTNQTSMYLCDSSLPLLGRNEQFFGPGTRLTVL.

This clonotype was observed at least ten times. This chain links TRBV7-6 with TRBJ1-1; 10 bases match TRBD1. Per the germline V gene, CDR1 is SGHVS and CDR2 is FNYEAQ. The length of the CDR3 is 15 residues. J was trimmed by 5 bases and V by 1 base; bases with no gene match: 4. CDR3 residues: CASSLEVGQGTEAFF. The CDR3 nucleotides are TGTGCCAGCAGCTTAGAGGTGGGACAGGGGACTGAAGCTTTCTTT.

The chain uses TRBV5-1 and TRBJ2-7, with 8 bases fitting TRBD1. The V segment lost 4 bases and the J segment 3 bases; nucleotides outside the gene matches: 9. Per germline, CDR1 SGHRS and CDR2 YFSETQ. The CDR3 covers 15 residues. The DNA for the CDR3 is TGCGCCAGCAGCACGGGACAGGTGGGGTACTACGAGCAGTACTTC. Translated: CASSTGQVGYYEQYF.

V is TRBV11-2 and J is TRBJ2-7, with 9 positions matching TRBD2. Losses at the gene ends were 5 bases for V and 3 bases for J; bases not matched to a gene: 5. The CDR3 runs 14 residues. Germline assignment: CDR1 SGHAT and CDR2 FQNNGV. In nucleotides, the CDR3 is TGTGCCAGCAGCAAGGCGGGGGGGGTCTACGAGCAGTACTTC. Amino acids: CASSKAGGVYEQYF.

This clonotype showed up many times. The CDR3 region is CASSLLRENNNEQFF. CDR3 nucleotide sequence: TGTGCCAGCAGCTTATTGCGGGAGAACAACAATGAGCAGTTCTTC. J is TRBJ2-1 and V is TRBV7-6, with 7 bases lining up with TRBD2. CDR1 SGHVS and CDR2 FNYEAQ come from the germline V gene. V lost 2 bases to trimming and J lost 5 bases; unmatched junction nucleotides: 6. The CDR3 totals 15 residues.